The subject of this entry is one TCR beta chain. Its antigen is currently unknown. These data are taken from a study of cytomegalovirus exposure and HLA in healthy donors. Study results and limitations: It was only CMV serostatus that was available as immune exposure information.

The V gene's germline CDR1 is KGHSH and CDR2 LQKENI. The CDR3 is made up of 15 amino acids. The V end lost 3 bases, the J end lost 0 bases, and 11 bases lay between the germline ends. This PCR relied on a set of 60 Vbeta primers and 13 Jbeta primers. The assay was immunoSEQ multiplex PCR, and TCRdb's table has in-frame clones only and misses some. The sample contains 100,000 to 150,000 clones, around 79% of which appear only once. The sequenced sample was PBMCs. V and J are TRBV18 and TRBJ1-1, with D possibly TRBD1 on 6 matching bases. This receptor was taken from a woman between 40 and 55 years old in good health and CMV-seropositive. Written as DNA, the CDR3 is TGTGCCAGCTCACCCGTAGGACAGTTGAACACTGAAGCTTTCTTT. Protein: CASSPVGQLNTEAFF. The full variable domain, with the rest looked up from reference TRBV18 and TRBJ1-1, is NAGVMQNPRHLVRRRGQEARLRCSPMKGHSHVYWYRQLPEEGLKFMVYLQKENIIDESGMPKERFSAEFPKEGPSILRIQQVVRGDSAAYFCASSPVGQLNTEAFFGQGTRLTVV.